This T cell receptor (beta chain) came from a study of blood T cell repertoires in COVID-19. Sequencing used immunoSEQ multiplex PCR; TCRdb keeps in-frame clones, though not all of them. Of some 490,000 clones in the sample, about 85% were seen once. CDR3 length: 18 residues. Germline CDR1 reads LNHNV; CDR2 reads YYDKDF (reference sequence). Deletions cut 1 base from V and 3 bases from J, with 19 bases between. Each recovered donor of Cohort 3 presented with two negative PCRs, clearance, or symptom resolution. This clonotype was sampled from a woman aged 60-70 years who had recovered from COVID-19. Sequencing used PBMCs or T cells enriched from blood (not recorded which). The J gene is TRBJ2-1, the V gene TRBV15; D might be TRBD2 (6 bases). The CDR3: CATSRGGRARGGYNEQFF. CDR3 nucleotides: TGTGCCACCAGCAGAGGAGGCAGGGCAAGGGGAGGCTACAATGAGCAGTTCTTC.